These T cell receptor beta chains were read from a single sample in a study of cytomegalovirus exposure and HLA in healthy donors. Libraries were prepared by immunoSEQ multiplex PCR; TCRdb keeps only in-frame clonotypes and omits some of them. Among around 130,000 clones, over 8.5% were seen once, and the ten largest hold around 6%. The sequencing input was PBMCs. The receptors here all came from a middle-aged woman in good health and CMV-seropositive. Both conserved end residues are part of each CDR3. D genes are given only for firm matches. For some rows the clone size is stated as once, few or many, or as a class when expanded; others skip it.

J gene	V gene	D gene	clone size	CDR3 protein	CDR3 DNA
TRBJ1-1	TRBV23-1	.	.	CASSQSAPFTEAFF	TGCGCCAGCAGTCAATCGGCCCCCTTTACTGAAGCTTTCTTT
TRBJ2-7	TRBV4-1	.	.	CASSQADREGYEQYF	TGCGCCAGCAGCCAAGCGGACAGGGAGGGCTACGAGCAGTACTTC
TRBJ2-7	TRBV2	TRBD2	few	CDSTRGASGGAYEQYF	TGTGACAGCACTAGAGGGGCTAGCGGGGGGGCTTACGAGCAGTACTTC
TRBJ1-1	TRBV5-1	.	.	CASSLGWGGAGGTEAFF	TGCGCCAGCAGCTTGGGTTGGGGGGGCGCGGGAGGCACTGAAGCTTTCTTT
TRBJ1-1	TRBV6-6	TRBD1	few	CASSVIRDSAFF	TGTGCCAGCAGTGTTATCCGGGACAGCGCTTTCTTT
TRBJ2-5	TRBV25-1	.	.	CASSSQGTVKETQYF	TGTGCCAGCAGTTCTCAGGGGACGGTGAAAGAGACCCAGTACTTC
TRBJ1-4	TRBV6-1	.	few	CASSEYTGSANEKLFF	TGTGCCAGCAGTGAGTACACAGGGTCGGCTAATGAAAAACTGTTTTTT
TRBJ2-1	TRBV5-1	TRBD2	.	CASSITSGETNEQFF	TGCGCCAGCAGCATAACTAGCGGGGAAACCAATGAGCAGTTCTTC
TRBJ2-3	TRBV5-1	TRBD1	.	CASSLGARTGGTDTQYF	TGCGCCAGCAGCTTGGGGGCCCGGACAGGGGGCACAGATACGCAGTATTTT
TRBJ1-1	TRBV30	TRBD1	.	CAWSMTGGGFSWSMNTEAFF	TGTGCCTGGAGTATGACAGGGGGCGGTTTCTCTTGGTCCATGAACACTGAAGCTTTCTTT
TRBJ1-2	TRBV2	.	.	CASSPLDSLYGYTF	TGTGCCAGCAGCCCTCTAGACAGCCTCTATGGCTACACCTTC
TRBJ2-2	TRBV30	.	few	CAWSLLNTGELFF	TGTGCCTGGAGCCTCCTGAACACCGGGGAGCTGTTTTTT
TRBJ2-7	TRBV7-6	TRBD1	.	CASSLGRDSFYEQYF	TGTGCCAGCAGCTTAGGTAGGGACAGCTTTTACGAGCAGTACTTC
TRBJ2-5	TRBV6-5	.	.	CASSALADSPLEQYF	TGTGCCAGCAGCGCCCTTGCGGACAGTCCCTTAGAGCAGTACTTC
TRBJ1-1	TRBV27	.	.	CASSAQGYTEAFF	TGTGCCAGCAGTGCCCAGGGGTACACTGAAGCTTTCTTT
TRBJ2-1	TRBV13	TRBD2	.	CASSTGLAGESSYNEQFF	TGTGCCAGCAGCACGGGACTAGCGGGGGAGAGCTCCTACAATGAGCAGTTCTTC
TRBJ2-1	TRBV5-1	TRBD1	.	CASSIGQGVHEQFF	TGCGCCAGCAGCATCGGACAGGGAGTACATGAGCAGTTCTTC
TRBJ2-2	TRBV7-3	.	.	CASSLTGRTGELFF	TGTGCCAGCAGCTTAACAGGGAGGACCGGGGAGCTGTTTTTT
TRBJ2-2	TRBV29-1	.	.	CSASANTGELFF	TGCAGCGCTTCTGCGAACACCGGGGAGCTGTTTTTT
TRBJ2-3	TRBV2	.	.	CASRGGPTGTQYF	TGTGCCAGCAGGGGGGGACCGACGGGTACGCAGTATTTT
TRBJ2-1	TRBV7-6	.	.	CASSFGGEVYNEQFF	TGTGCCAGCAGCTTCGGCGGGGAAGTTTACAATGAGCAGTTCTTC
TRBJ2-5	TRBV30	.	.	CAWSVQGAETQYF	TGTGCCTGGAGTGTGCAGGGCGCAGAGACCCAGTACTTC
TRBJ2-5	TRBV5-1	TRBD1	few	CASSLLPRTGGGETQYF	TGCGCCAGCAGCCTCCTACCGAGGACAGGGGGCGGGGAGACCCAGTACTTC
TRBJ2-3	TRBV11-2	TRBD1	.	CASSAGTGKYF	TGTGCCAGCAGCGCCGGGACAGGGAAGTATTTT